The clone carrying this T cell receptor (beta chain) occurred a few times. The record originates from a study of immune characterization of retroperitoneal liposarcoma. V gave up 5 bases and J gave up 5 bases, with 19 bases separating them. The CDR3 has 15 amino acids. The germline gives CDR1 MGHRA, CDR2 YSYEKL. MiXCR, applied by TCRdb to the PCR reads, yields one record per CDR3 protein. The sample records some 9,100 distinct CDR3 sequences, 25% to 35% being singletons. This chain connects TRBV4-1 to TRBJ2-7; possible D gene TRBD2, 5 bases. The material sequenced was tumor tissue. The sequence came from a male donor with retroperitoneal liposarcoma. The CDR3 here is CASSLAKEAGNEQYF. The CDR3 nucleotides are TGCGCCAGCAGCTTAGCAAAGGAGGCTGGCAACGAGCAGTACTTC.